The entry below gives a single TCR beta chain sequence along with its context. Alongside a J-beta primer mix, a sample-barcoded 5' primer served in a second PCR lasting about 7 to 12 cycles. TCRdb reanalysed the 5' RACE reads using MiXCR and keeps one entry per CDR3 protein. This sample yields about 1.1 million distinct CDR3 sequences, of which under 40% are seen a single time; 10% to 15% belongs to the top ten. The germline CDR1 and CDR2 sequences are DFQATT and SNEGSKA (reference sequence). V lost 0 bases and J lost 3, with 6 bases in between. This CDR3 comprises 12 residues. The data belong to a study of blood T cells in healthy people across ages.

Input material: blood. The TCR sequence derives from a man in his late teens or twenties in good health. The chain couples TRBV20-1 to TRBJ2-7; D is unresolved. This chain's CDR3 is CSARDPSYEQYF. The CDR3 region has the DNA TGCAGTGCTAGAGATCCCAGCTACGAGCAGTACTTC.